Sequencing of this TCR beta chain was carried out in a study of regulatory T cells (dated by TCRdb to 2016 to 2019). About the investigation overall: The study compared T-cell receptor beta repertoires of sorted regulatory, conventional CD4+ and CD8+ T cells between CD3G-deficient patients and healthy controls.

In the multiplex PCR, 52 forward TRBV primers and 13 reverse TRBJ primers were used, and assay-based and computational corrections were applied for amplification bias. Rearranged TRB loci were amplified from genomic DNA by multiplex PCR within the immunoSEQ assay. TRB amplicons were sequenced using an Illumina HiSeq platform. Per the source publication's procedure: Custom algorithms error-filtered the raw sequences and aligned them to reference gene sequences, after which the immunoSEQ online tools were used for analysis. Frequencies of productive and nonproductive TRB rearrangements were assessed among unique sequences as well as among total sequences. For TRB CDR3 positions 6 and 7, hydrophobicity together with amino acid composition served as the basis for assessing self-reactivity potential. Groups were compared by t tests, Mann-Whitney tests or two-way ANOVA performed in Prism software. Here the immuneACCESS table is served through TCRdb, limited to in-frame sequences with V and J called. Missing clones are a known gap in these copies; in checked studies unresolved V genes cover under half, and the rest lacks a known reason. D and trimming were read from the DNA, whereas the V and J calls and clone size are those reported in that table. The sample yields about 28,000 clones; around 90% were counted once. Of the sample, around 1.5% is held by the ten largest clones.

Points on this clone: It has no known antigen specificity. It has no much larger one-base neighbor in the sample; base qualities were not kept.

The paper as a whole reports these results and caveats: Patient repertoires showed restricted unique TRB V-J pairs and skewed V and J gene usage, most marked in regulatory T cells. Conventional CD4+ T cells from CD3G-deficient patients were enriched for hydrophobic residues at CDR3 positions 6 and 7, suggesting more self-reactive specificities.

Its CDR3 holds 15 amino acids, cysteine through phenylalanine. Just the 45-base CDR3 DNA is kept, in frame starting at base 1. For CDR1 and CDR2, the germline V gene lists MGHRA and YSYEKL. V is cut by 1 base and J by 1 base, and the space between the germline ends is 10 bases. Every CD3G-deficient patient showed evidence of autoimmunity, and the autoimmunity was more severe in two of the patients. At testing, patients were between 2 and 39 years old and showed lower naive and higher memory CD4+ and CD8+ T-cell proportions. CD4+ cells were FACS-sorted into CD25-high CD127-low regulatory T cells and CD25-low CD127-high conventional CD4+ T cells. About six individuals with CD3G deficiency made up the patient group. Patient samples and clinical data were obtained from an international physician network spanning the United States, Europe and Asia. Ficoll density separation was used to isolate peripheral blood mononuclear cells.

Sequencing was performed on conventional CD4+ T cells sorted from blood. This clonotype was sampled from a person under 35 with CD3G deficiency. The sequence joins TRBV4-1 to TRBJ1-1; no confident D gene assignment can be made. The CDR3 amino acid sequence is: CASSQGMAGNTEAFF. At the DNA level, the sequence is TGCGCCAGCAGCCAAGGGATGGCGGGGAACACTGAAGCTTTCTTT.